The rows below give T cell receptor beta chains drawn from one sample of a study of cytomegalovirus exposure and HLA in healthy donors. TCRdb's copy holds only in-frame clones and misses some; the assay was immunoSEQ multiplex PCR. Among approximately 70,000 clones, around 78% were seen once, and the ten largest hold about 6%. Sequencing used PBMCs. All receptors come from a man in his forties or fifties in good health and CMV-seronegative. Both conserved end residues are trimmed from each CDR3.

v_gene	j_gene	CDR3aa
TRBV7-8	TRBJ2-3	ASSLAPGLSTDTQY
TRBV7-8	TRBJ2-3	ASSGGGMSDTQY
TRBV30	TRBJ2-2	AWSVRLQGDGELF
TRBV5-4	TRBJ1-2	ASSLDRGGSYGYT
TRBV5-1	TRBJ1-1	ASSSTSWGMVNTEAF
TRBV28	TRBJ1-4	ASTRTGVEEKLF
TRBV4-2	TRBJ1-5	ASSQARGVNQPQH
TRBV7-9	TRBJ2-2	ASSPTGGKNTGELF
TRBV11-2	TRBJ1-2	ASSLVTPNYGYT
TRBV11-2	TRBJ2-7	ASSFAWGGDDEQY
TRBV28	TRBJ2-1	ASSSVAEEIYNEQF
TRBV27	TRBJ2-7	ASWRWGGDNEQY
TRBV11-2	TRBJ1-5	ASSLDRGTRQPQH
TRBV5-4	TRBJ1-2	ASSLVLRGLHPYGYT
TRBV28	TRBJ2-1	ASSMGSSYNEQF
TRBV6-5	TRBJ1-4	ASNSGGDEKLF
TRBV9	TRBJ1-2	ASSVARRESNGDGYT
TRBV2	TRBJ1-2	ASSDVRGLDGYT
TRBV2	TRBJ1-5	ASSVTGGNQPQH
TRBV7-9	TRBJ2-1	ASSLGGVGINEQF
TRBV7-9	TRBJ2-7	ASSLGGGSLVIEQY
TRBV9	TRBJ1-2	AKEMTGVANYGYT
TRBV5-1	TRBJ1-1	ASSLISQGANTEAF
TRBV7-2	TRBJ1-2	ASSLNRDGYT
TRBV7-9	TRBJ2-1	ASSFPGTSVSHEQF
TRBV2	TRBJ2-7	ASSEAGRGQY
TRBV6-1	TRBJ1-1	ASSFRVGDTEAF
TRBV14	TRBJ1-2	ASSQVAGWSYGYT
TRBV27	TRBJ2-7	ASSLGGNTYEQY
TRBV10-3	TRBJ2-3	AISRGEGDTQY